This T cell receptor (beta chain) is from a study of blood T cell repertoires in COVID-19. Study information: Acute and convalescent COVID-19 samples came from the United States, Italy and Spain. The analysed material was cDNA or gDNA that came from T cells, B-cell-depleted T cells, or PBMCs.

The V and J ends lost 1 base and 7 bases, in that order; junction bases with no gene match: 9. Germline CDR1 SGHAT, CDR2 FQNNGV. This CDR3 region has 17 residues. The repertoire was sequenced with immunoSEQ multiplex PCR; TCRdb's copy has only in-frame clones and lacks some. The sample contains under 250,000 clones, 80% of which appear only once. The origin of this receptor is a woman in her seventies with acute or convalescent COVID-19. Input material: peripheral blood. The gene calls are TRBV11-2 and TRBJ2-5, with 13 bases matching TRBD2. DNA of the CDR3: TGTGCCAGCAGCTTAGGGCTGACTAGCGGGAGGCCAGGGACCCAGTACTTC. Amino acids: CASSLGLTSGRPGTQYF. Together with reference TRBV11-2 and TRBJ2-5, the CDR3 gives the full variable domain: EAGVAQSPRYKIIEKRQSVAFWCNPISGHATLYWYQQILGQGPKLLIQFQNNGVVDDSQLPKDRFSAERLKGVDSTLKIQPAKLEDSAVYLCASSLGLTSGRPGTQYFGPGTRLLVL.